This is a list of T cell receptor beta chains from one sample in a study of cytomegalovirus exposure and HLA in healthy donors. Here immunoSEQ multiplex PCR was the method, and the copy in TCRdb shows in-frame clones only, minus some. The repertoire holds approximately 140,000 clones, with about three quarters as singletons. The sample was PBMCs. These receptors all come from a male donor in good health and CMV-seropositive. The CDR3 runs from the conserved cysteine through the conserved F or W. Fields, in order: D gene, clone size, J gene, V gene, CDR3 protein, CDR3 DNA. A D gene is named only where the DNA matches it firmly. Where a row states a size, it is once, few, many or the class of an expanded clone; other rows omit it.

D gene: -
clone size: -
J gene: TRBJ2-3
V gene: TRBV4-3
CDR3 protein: CASSQDWDLSSTDTQYF
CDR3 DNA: TGCGCCAGCAGCCAAGATTGGGACTTATCTAGCACAGATACGCAGTATTTT

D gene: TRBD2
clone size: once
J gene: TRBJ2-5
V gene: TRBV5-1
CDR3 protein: CASSVTSGGYQETQYF
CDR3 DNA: TGCGCCAGCAGCGTGACTAGCGGGGGGTACCAAGAGACCCAGTACTTC

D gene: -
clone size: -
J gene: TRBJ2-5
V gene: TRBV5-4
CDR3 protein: CASSRASMEETQYF
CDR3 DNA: TGTGCCAGCAGCCGAGCTAGCATGGAAGAGACCCAGTACTTC

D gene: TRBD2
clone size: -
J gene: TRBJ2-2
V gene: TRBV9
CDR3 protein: CASSLAGAPGELFF
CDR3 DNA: TGTGCCAGCAGCTTAGCGGGAGCTCCCGGGGAGCTGTTTTTT

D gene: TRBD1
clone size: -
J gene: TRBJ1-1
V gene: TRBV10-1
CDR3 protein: CASSDFAGATGVPEAFF
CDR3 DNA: TGCGCCAGCAGTGACTTCGCGGGTGCGACAGGGGTTCCTGAAGCTTTCTTT

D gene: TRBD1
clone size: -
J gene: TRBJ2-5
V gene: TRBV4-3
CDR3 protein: CASSQDGAGGKQYF
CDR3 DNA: TGCGCCAGCAGCCAAGATGGGGCAGGGGGCAAGCAGTACTTC

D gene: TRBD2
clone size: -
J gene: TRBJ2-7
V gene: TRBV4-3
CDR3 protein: CASSQLAGEGYEQYF
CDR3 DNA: TGCGCCAGCAGCCAGCTAGCGGGAGAAGGGTACGAGCAGTACTTC

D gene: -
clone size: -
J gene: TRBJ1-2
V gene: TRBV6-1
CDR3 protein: CASSGGHLNYGYTF
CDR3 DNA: TGTGCCAGCAGTGGGGGACACCTTAACTATGGCTACACCTTC

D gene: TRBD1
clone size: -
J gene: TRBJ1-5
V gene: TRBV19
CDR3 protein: CASSIRDRGRNQPQHF
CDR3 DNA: TGTGCCAGTAGTATAAGGGACAGGGGGAGGAATCAGCCCCAGCATTTT

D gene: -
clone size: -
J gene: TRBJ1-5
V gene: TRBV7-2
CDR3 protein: CASSLSGEWSNQPQHF
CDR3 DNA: TGTGCCAGCAGCTTGTCGGGGGAATGGAGCAATCAGCCCCAGCATTTT

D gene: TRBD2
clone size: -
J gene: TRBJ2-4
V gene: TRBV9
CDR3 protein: CASSVGSGTSGNIQYF
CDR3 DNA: TGTGCCAGCAGCGTAGGATCCGGGACTAGCGGCAACATTCAGTACTTC

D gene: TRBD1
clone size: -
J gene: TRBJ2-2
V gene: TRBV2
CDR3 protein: CASSDGTGTGELFF
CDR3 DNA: TGTGCCAGCAGCGATGGGACAGGCACCGGGGAGCTGTTTTTT

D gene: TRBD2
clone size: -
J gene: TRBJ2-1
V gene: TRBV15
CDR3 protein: CATSRESGRARILNEQFF
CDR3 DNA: TGTGCCACCAGCAGAGAGAGCGGGAGGGCCCGGATTTTAAATGAGCAGTTCTTC

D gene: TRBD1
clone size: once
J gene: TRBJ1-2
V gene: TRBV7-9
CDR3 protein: CASSLTTTGGNYGYTF
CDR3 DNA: TGTGCCAGCAGCTTAACCACTACAGGGGGCAACTATGGCTACACCTTC

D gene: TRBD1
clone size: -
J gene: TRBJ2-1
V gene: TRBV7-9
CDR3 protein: CASSSGQGRPPNNEQFF
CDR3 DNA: TGTGCCAGCAGCTCGGGACAGGGGAGACCCCCCAACAATGAGCAGTTCTTC

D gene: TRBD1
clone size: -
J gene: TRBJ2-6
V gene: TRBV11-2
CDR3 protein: CASSPLRGPVFVANVLTF
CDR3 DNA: TGTGCCAGCAGCCCACTCAGGGGGCCCGTGTTTGTGGCCAACGTCCTGACTTTC

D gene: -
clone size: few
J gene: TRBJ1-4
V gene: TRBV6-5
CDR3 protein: CASSYSRGATGEKLFF
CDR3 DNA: TGTGCCAGCAGTTACTCCCGGGGGGCGACCGGTGAAAAACTGTTTTTT

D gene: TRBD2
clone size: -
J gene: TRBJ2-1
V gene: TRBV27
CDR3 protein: CASSLRSGAQFF
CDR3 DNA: TGTGCCAGCAGTTTAAGGAGCGGGGCCCAGTTCTTC

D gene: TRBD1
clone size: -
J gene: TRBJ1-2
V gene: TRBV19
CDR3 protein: CASSMSGGDGYTF
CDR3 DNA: TGTGCCAGTAGTATGTCAGGGGGCGATGGCTACACCTTC

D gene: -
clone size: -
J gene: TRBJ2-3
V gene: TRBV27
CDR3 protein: CASSLTPRGEAQYF
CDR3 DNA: TGTGCCAGCAGCCTCACCCCCCGAGGGGAGGCGCAGTATTTT

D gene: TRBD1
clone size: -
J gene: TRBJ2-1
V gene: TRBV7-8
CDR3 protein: CASSLDGQGWSYNEQFF
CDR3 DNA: TGTGCCAGCAGCTTAGACGGACAGGGATGGTCCTACAATGAGCAGTTCTTC

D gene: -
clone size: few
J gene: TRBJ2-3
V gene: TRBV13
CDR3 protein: CASSRSTDTQYF
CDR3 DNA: TGTGCCAGCAGCCGGTCAACAGATACGCAGTATTTT

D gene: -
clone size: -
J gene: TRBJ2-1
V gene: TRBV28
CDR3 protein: CASSSGLPNEQFF
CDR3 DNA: TGTGCCAGCAGCTCGGGACTTCCCAATGAGCAGTTCTTC

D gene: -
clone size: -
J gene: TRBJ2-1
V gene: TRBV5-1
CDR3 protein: CASSFSSHSSYNEQFF
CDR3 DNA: TGCGCCAGCAGCTTCTCTAGCCATAGCTCCTACAATGAGCAGTTCTTC

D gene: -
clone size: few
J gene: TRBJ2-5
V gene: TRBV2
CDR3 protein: CASSDTGEETQYF
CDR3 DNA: TGTGCCAGCAGTGATACGGGAGAAGAGACCCAGTACTTC

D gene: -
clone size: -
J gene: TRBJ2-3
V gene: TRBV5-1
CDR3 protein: CASSLDPGVADTQYF
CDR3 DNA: TGCGCCAGCAGCTTGGACCCAGGGGTTGCAGATACGCAGTATTTT

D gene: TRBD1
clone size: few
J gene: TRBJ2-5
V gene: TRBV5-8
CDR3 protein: CASSRTGALETQYF
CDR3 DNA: TGTGCCAGCAGCCGGACAGGGGCGCTGGAGACCCAGTACTTC

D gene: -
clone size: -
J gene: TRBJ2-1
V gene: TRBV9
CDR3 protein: CASSIQGEGGTYNEQFF
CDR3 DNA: TGTGCCAGCAGCATACAAGGGGAGGGGGGAACCTACAATGAGCAGTTCTTC

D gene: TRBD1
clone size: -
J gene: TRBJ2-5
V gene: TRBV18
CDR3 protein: CASSPATGGEETQYF
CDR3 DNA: TGTGCCAGCTCACCGGCGACAGGGGGCGAGGAGACCCAGTACTTC

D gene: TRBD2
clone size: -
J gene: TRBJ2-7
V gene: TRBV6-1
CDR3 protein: CASTRGTSYYEQYF
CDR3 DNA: TGTGCCAGCACCAGAGGGACTAGCTACTACGAGCAGTACTTC

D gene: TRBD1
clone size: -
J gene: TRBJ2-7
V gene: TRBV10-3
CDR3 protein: CATTQGVSLYEQYF
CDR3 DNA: TGTGCCACCACGCAGGGGGTGTCACTCTACGAGCAGTACTTC

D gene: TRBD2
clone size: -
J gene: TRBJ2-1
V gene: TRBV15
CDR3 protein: CATSRDPGDFWGGNEQFF
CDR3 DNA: TGTGCCACCAGCAGAGATCCGGGTGACTTCTGGGGGGGCAATGAGCAGTTCTTC

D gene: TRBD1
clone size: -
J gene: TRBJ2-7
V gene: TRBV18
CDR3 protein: CASSPLPGGTGGYEQYF
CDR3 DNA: TGTGCCAGCTCACCACTCCCTGGTGGGACAGGGGGTTACGAGCAGTACTTC

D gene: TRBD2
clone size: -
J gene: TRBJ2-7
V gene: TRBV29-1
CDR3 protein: CSVAPASGRCKQYF
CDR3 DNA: TGCAGCGTCGCCCCCGCTAGCGGGAGGTGCAAGCAGTACTTC

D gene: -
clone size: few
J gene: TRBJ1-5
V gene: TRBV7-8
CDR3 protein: CASSLRWGQGRIQPQHF
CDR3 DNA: TGTGCCAGCAGCTTACGGTGGGGGCAGGGGAGAATTCAGCCCCAGCATTTT

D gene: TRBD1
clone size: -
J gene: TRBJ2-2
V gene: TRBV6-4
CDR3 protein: CASRRTGNTGELFF
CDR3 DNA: TGTGCCAGCAGACGGACAGGCAACACCGGGGAGCTGTTTTTT

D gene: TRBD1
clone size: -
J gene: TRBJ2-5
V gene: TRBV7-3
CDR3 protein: CASSSTGGITETQYF
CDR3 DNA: TGTGCCAGCAGCTCAACAGGGGGCATTACGGAGACCCAGTACTTC

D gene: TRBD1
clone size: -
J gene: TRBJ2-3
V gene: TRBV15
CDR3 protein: CATSEGGQDYTDTQYF
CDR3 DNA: TGTGCCACCAGCGAGGGGGGACAGGATTACACAGATACGCAGTATTTT

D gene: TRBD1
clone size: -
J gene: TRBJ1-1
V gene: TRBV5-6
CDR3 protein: CASRLANRGLGEAFF
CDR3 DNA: TGTGCCAGCAGACTCGCGAACAGGGGGCTGGGTGAAGCTTTCTTT

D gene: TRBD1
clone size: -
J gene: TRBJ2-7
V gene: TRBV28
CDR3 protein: CASSLPGTGAYEQYF
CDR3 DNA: TGTGCCAGCAGTTTGCCCGGGACAGGGGCCTACGAGCAGTACTTC